This T cell receptor (beta chain) was recorded in a study of T-cell reconstitution after alpha-beta-depleted transplantation in children. This clonotype was seen a handful of times. Unique molecular identifiers tagged the TCRbeta library. TCRdb reprocessed the PCR reads via MiXCR and lists one record per CDR3 protein. Of 330,000 or so distinct CDR3 sequences in the sample, about 9.4% were seen once. Sequencing used PBMCs from the stem cell graft donor, obtained from the stem cell graft. The TCR originated in a human donor who donated a stem cell graft to a child with acute lymphoblastic leukemia.

The CDR3 DNA reads TGCGCCAGCAGCTTGAGAGGAGGCGGAGGGGCAGATACGCAGTATTTT. This codes for CASSLRGGGGADTQYF. The chain recombines TRBV5-1 with TRBJ2-3; TRBD2 is a possible D gene (6 bases). V lost 1 base, J lost 4 bases, and 16 bases lay in between. This CDR3 is 16 amino acids long. Germline loops: CDR1 SGHRS, CDR2 YFSETQ.